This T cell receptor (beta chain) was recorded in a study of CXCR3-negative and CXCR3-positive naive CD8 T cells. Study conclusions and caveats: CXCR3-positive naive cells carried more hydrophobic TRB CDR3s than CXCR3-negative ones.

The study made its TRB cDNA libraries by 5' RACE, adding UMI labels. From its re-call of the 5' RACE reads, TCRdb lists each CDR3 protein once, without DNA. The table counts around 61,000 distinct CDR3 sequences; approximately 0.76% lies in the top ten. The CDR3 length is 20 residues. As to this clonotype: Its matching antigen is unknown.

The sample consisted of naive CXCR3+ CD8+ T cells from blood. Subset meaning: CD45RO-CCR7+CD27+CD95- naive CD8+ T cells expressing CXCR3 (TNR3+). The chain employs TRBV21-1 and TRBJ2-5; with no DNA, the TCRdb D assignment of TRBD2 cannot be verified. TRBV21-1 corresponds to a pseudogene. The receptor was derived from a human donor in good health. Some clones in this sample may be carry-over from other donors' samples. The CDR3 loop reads CASSNFGGGTPVNQQETQYF.